Presented here are 27 T cell receptor beta chains from one specimen sequenced in a study of blood T cell repertoires in COVID-19. TCRdb's table, derived via immunoSEQ multiplex PCR, lists solely in-frame clones and lacks some. The sample lists about 130,000 clones, about four fifths occurring once. The specimen was peripheral blood. These receptor sequences come from a woman in her fifties or sixties with acute or convalescent COVID-19.

J is TRBJ1-5 and V is TRBV5-5, with 7 bases lining up with TRBD1. V shed 6 bases and J 1 base; nucleotides not matched to a gene: 1. CDR3 length equals 13 residues. The germline V gene has CDR1 SGHKS and CDR2 YYEKEE (reference sequence). The CDR3, as DNA: TGTGCCAGCACAGGGGGAAGCAATCAGCCCCAGCATTTT. It specifies CASTGGSNQPQHF. Full variable domain (missing parts from reference TRBV5-5 and TRBJ1-5): DAGVTQSPTHLIKTRGQQVTLRCSPISGHKSVSWYQQVLGQGPQFIFQYYEKEERGRGNFPDRFSARQFPNYSSELNVNALLLGDSALYLCASTGGSNQPQHFGDGTRLSIL.

V and J are TRBV6-1 and TRBJ1-5, with TRBD1 identical over 8 bases. CDR1 and CDR2 (germline): MNHNS, SASEGT. The junction had 1 base not matched to a gene; V was cut back by 2 bases and J by 1 base. CDR3 size: 15 residues. CDR3 region: CASSENRGSNQPQHF. CDR3 coding DNA: TGTGCCAGCAGTGAAAACAGGGGGAGCAATCAGCCCCAGCATTTT.

The gene calls are TRBV5-1 and TRBJ2-7; tentative D call: TRBD1 (6 bases). This CDR3 is built from 14 residues. Germline V gives CDR1 SGHRS, CDR2 YFSETQ. V lost 4 bases and J lost 4, with 15 bases in between. Written as DNA, the CDR3 is TGCGCCAGCAGCACGGGACAAACTCCTTACGAGCAGTACTTC. Translation: CASSTGQTPYEQYF.

J is TRBJ1-2 and V is TRBV5-6, with a weak D call TRBD1 (5 bases). From germline, CDR1 is SGHDT and CDR2 YYEEEE. This CDR3 is 12 amino acids long. V was shortened by 2 bases and J by 13 bases, with 15 bases between the two germline ends. The CDR3, as DNA: TGTGCCAGCAGCTTACGGGCAGGGTCGGGCACCTTC. Translated, it gives CASSLRAGSGTF.

The chain couples TRBV3-1 (or the pseudogene TRBV3-2) to TRBJ1-2; D gene ambiguous. In germline, CDR1 is LGHDT, CDR2 YNNKEL (reference sequence). Between the trimmed V and J ends, which lost 0 bases and 1 base, there was a span of 9 bases. The CDR3 runs to 15 residues. The CDR3 here is CASSQDLQVNYGYTF. The DNA for the CDR3 is TGTGCCAGCAGCCAAGATCTTCAGGTTAACTATGGCTACACCTTC.

The J gene is TRBJ2-7, the V gene TRBV12-3 or TRBV12-4, with D possibly matching TRBD2 (5 bases). The CDR3 contains 13 residues. V lost 9 bases to trimming and J lost 3 bases, with 15 bases between them. CDR3 sequence reads: CASTSSGYYEQYF. In nucleotides, the CDR3 is TGTGCCAGTACATCGAGCGGTTACTACGAGCAGTACTTC.

The chain couples TRBV3-1 (or the pseudogene TRBV3-2) to TRBJ2-7, with 14 positions matching TRBD2. This CDR3 region has 15 residues. Germline trimming cut 6 bases from V and 6 bases from J; bases unmatched to any gene: 7. Germline assignment: CDR1 LGHDT and CDR2 YNNKEL (reference sequence). In nucleotides, the CDR3 is TGTGCCAGCAGGCCGTCGACTAGCGGGGGGGGCGAGCAGTACTTC. As protein: CASRPSTSGGGEQYF.

This chain connects TRBV19 to TRBJ2-3, with D possibly matching TRBD1 (6 bases). The CDR3 covers 14 residues. Germline V lookup: CDR1 LNHDA, CDR2 SQIVND (reference sequence). V lost 7 bases, J lost 4 bases, and 15 bases lay in between. The CDR3: CASTEQGSSDTQYF. CDR3 sequence (DNA): TGTGCCAGTACGGAACAGGGAAGTTCAGATACGCAGTATTTT.

This rearrangement joins TRBV19 to TRBJ1-5; a weak D match, TRBD1 (6 bases). CDR1 and CDR2 from the germline V gene are LNHDA and SQIVND (reference sequence). Between the trimmed V and J ends, which lost 7 bases and 4 bases, there was a span of 14 bases. There are 14 residues in the CDR3. The CDR3 loop is CASTSSQGNQPQHF. The DNA for the CDR3 is TGTGCCAGTACCTCGTCGCAGGGGAATCAGCCCCAGCATTTT.

CDR3 sequence: CASSFNSGGLVDTQYF. The CDR3 nucleotides read TGTGCCAGCAGCTTTAACAGCGGGGGGTTGGTAGATACGCAGTATTTT. This rearrangement joins TRBV7-2 to TRBJ2-3; TRBD2 agrees at 9 bases. The V segment lost 3 bases and the J segment 5 bases; nucleotides outside the gene matches: 9. This CDR3 comprises 16 residues. CDR1 is SGHTA, CDR2 FQGNSA, per germline.

The chain combines TRBV4-1 with TRBJ1-2; TRBD1 matches at 9 bases. Trimming at V came to 2 bases and at J to 7 bases, leaving 2 bases not matched to a gene. The CDR3 runs to 13 residues. CDR1 is MGHRA and CDR2 is YSYEKL in the germline V gene. For the CDR3, the DNA is TGCGCCAGCAGCCAATTGACAGGGGGTGGCTACACCTTC. Its protein is CASSQLTGGGYTF.

This clone was counted a single time. The genes are TRBV9 and TRBJ2-1, with 10 bases fitting TRBD2. Trimming took 2 bases from V and 5 from J; bases not matched to a gene: 4. The length of the CDR3 is 15 residues. Germline CDR1 SGDLS, CDR2 YYNGEE. For the CDR3, the DNA is TGTGCCAGCAGCGTTACTAGCGGGGTGAACAATGAGCAGTTCTTC. Its protein is CASSVTSGVNNEQFF.

The rearrangement joins TRBV3-1 (or the pseudogene TRBV3-2) to TRBJ1-1, with D possibly being TRBD1 (6 bases). V was clipped by 3 bases and J by 5 bases, with 10 bases between them. The germline V gene encodes CDR1 LGHDT and CDR2 YNNKEL (reference sequence). This CDR3 region has 13 residues. In DNA, the CDR3 is TGTGCCAGCAGCCAGGGGGCTAGTACTGAAGCTTTCTTT. Amino acid sequence: CASSQGASTEAFF.

The V and J genes are TRBV3-1 (or the pseudogene TRBV3-2) and TRBJ1-3; D is possibly TRBD1 (6 bases). The CDR3 is made up of 14 amino acids. V lost 3 bases and J 2 bases, leaving 8 bases between the germline ends. CDR1 and CDR2 from the germline V gene are LGHDT and YNNKEL (reference sequence). CDR3 in amino acids: CASSHGQTGNTIYF. The CDR3 DNA sequence: TGTGCCAGCAGCCACGGACAGACTGGAAACACCATATATTTT.

The V call is TRBV7-3, the J call TRBJ2-1; 7 nucleotides line up with TRBD1. In germline, CDR1 is SGHTA, CDR2 FQGTGA. With V trimmed by 5 bases and J by 5 bases, 3 bases remained unmatched. CDR3 size: 13 residues. The CDR3 loop reads CASSEDRDNEQFF. CDR3 nucleotide sequence: TGTGCCAGCAGCGAAGACAGGGACAATGAGCAGTTCTTC.

This clone was detected once. V usage is TRBV27 and J usage is TRBJ2-1, with TRBD2 identical over 8 bases. The CDR3 is 17 amino acids. Unmatched junction bases numbered 13, after V lost 6 bases and J lost 3 bases. In germline, CDR1 is MNHEY, CDR2 SMNVEV (reference sequence). The CDR3 DNA sequence: TGTGCCAGCAGCGACCGGGGGGTCGGGGGGGGCTACAATGAGCAGTTCTTC. Its translation is CASSDRGVGGGYNEQFF.

The V and J genes are TRBV11-2 and TRBJ2-3; 12 nucleotides match TRBD2. CDR3 size: 18 residues. Germline V CDR1 and CDR2: SGHAT, FQNNGV. J lost 5 bases, V lost 4 bases, and 13 bases had no gene match. The CDR3 DNA reads TGTGCCAGCAGCTCTACAAATCCGGGACTAGCGGGTGTAGATACGCAGTATTTT. Amino acids: CASSSTNPGLAGVDTQYF.

This clone came up a few times. The V gene is TRBV10-3, the J gene TRBJ2-1; 9 nucleotides agree with TRBD1. The germline CDR1 and CDR2 sequences are ENHRY and SYGVKD. This CDR3 is built from 17 residues. The V segment lost 0 bases and the J segment 8 bases; nucleotides outside the gene matches: 11. The CDR3 DNA reads as TGTGCCATCAGTGAGTCTGCGCCGGGACAGGGAGGTGATGAGCAGTTCTTC. Its translation is CAISESAPGQGGDEQFF.

The rearrangement links TRBV28 to TRBJ1-6; D is perhaps TRBD1 (6 bases). Germline loops: CDR1 MDHEN, CDR2 SYDVKM. This CDR3 contains 18 residues. V shed 3 bases and J shed 6 bases, with 21 bases lying between them. DNA of the CDR3: TGTGCCAGCAGTTTCGCAAGTAGGACAGTCGGGTTTAATTCACCCCTCCACTTT. Encoded protein: CASSFASRTVGFNSPLHF.

The chain couples TRBV6-1 to TRBJ1-6, with D perhaps matching TRBD1 (5 bases). Germline values: CDR1 MNHNS, CDR2 SASEGT. The CDR3 is 13 residues long. V dropped 4 bases and J dropped 9 bases, with 10 bases sitting between them. CDR3 sequence reads: CASSGGLASPLHF. For the CDR3, the DNA is TGTGCCAGCAGTGGGGGCCTCGCTTCACCCCTCCACTTT.

The chain employs TRBV5-1 and TRBJ2-1; TRBD2 agrees at 13 bases. V was pared by 3 bases and J by 6 bases, with 9 bases of the junction left unmatched. Germline values: CDR1 SGHRS, CDR2 YFSETQ. The CDR3 has 17 residues. CDR3 residues: CASSSLAGGLTPNEQFF. CDR3 sequence (DNA): TGCGCCAGCAGCTCACTAGCGGGGGGGCTTACGCCCAATGAGCAGTTCTTC.

V gene TRBV5-1 combines with J gene TRBJ1-3; tentatively, D is TRBD1 (5 bases). The CDR3 is made up of 15 amino acids. CDR1 is SGHRS, CDR2 YFSETQ, per germline. V lost 0 bases and J lost 4, with 11 bases in between. CDR3 DNA: TGCGCCAGCAGCTTGGTGGCAGGGCAGGGAAACACCATATATTTT. Protein sequence: CASSLVAGQGNTIYF.

The chain uses TRBV7-9 and TRBJ1-1; weak D call: TRBD1 (6 bases). V lost 5 bases and J 4 bases, leaving 14 bases between the germline ends. This CDR3 comprises 14 residues. Germline CDR1 and CDR2: SEHNR and FQNEAQ (reference sequence). In DNA, the CDR3 is TGTGCCAGCAGCCGGGAACAGGGTACCACTGAAGCTTTCTTT. It encodes CASSREQGTTEAFF.

The V and J genes are TRBV5-4 and TRBJ2-7; D unresolved. V lost 3 bases and J 4 bases, leaving 8 bases between the germline ends. Germline loops: CDR1 SGHNT, CDR2 YYREEE (reference sequence). CDR3 size: 12 residues. CDR3 sequence reads: CASSSTGYEQYF. The DNA for the CDR3 is TGTGCCAGCAGCTCCACGGGTTACGAGCAGTACTTC.

V is TRBV3-1 (or the pseudogene TRBV3-2) and J is TRBJ1-2; possible D gene TRBD1, 6 bases. The V and J ends lost 0 bases and 3 bases respectively, with 14 bases between them. The CDR3 extends over 16 amino acids. In germline, CDR1 is LGHDT, CDR2 YNNKEL (reference sequence). The DNA for the CDR3 is TGTGCCAGCAGCCAAGATGGGGTACAGGGAGACTATGGCTACACCTTC. This codes for CASSQDGVQGDYGYTF.

Turning to this clone: The same CDR3 arises from other DNA sequences in this sample as well. The chain uses TRBV4-2 and TRBJ1-1; D is possibly TRBD1 (5 bases). CDR1 is LGHNA, CDR2 YNFKEQ, per germline. Between the trimmed V and J ends, which lost 3 bases and 4 bases, there was a span of 9 bases. The CDR3 runs 13 residues. CDR3 in DNA: TGTGCCAGCAGCCAGTCCGGGGGCACTGAAGCTTTCTTT. Amino acid sequence: CASSQSGGTEAFF.

The chain has TRBV25-1 and TRBJ2-2, with 8 nucleotides matching TRBD1. Germline assignment: CDR1 MGHDK and CDR2 SYGVNS. This CDR3 spans 18 amino acids. Losses at the gene ends were 2 bases for V and 2 bases for J; bases not matched to a gene: 10. CDR3 loop: CASSEPTGQGGNTGELFF. The CDR3 coding sequence is TGTGCCAGCAGTGAACCAACAGGACAGGGAGGTAACACCGGGGAGCTGTTTTTT. Complete variable domain (other parts from reference TRBV25-1 and TRBJ2-2): EADIYQTPRYLVIGTGKKITLECSQTMGHDKMYWYQQDPGMELHLIHYSYGVNSTEKGDLSSESTVSRIRTEHFPLTLESARPSHTSQYLCASSEPTGQGGNTGELFFGEGSRLTVL.